These 23 T cell receptor beta chains came from one sample sequenced in a study of cytomegalovirus exposure and HLA in healthy donors. Use of 60 Vbeta and 13 Jbeta primers characterized the PCR. Sequenced by immunoSEQ multiplex PCR; TCRdb stores in-frame clones only, minus some. The table includes approximately 110,000 clones, approximately 80% detected once. Sequenced: PBMCs. The receptors were sampled from a woman aged 40 to 50 in good health and CMV-seropositive.

This clone was counted once. The genes are TRBV18 and TRBJ2-7; weak D call: TRBD2 (5 bases). The CDR3 is 14 residues long. V was trimmed by 0 bases and J by 4 bases, leaving 10 bases between them. Germline loops: CDR1 KGHSH, CDR2 LQKENI. The CDR3 coding sequence is TGTGCCAGCTCACCACCGGACGGAGGTTACGAGCAGTACTTC. Translated: CASSPPDGGYEQYF.

This clone occurred once. This sequence joins TRBV6-6 and TRBJ2-4, with D tentatively TRBD1 (5 bases). This CDR3 has 14 amino acids. Trimming stripped 8 bases from V and 3 bases from J, with 14 bases between. Germline V gene data show CDR1 as MNHNY and CDR2 as SVGAGI (reference sequence). CDR3 bases: TGTGCCAGCGGTCCAGGGTTCGGCAAAAACATTCAGTACTTC. This encodes CASGPGFGKNIQYF.

This clone came up a few times. The CDR3 nucleotides are TGCGCCAGCAGCCAAGTTGATTTTGGCAGCTCCTACAATGAGCAGTTCTTC. Its translation: CASSQVDFGSSYNEQFF. J is TRBJ2-1 and V is TRBV4-1; D gene unclear. The germline V and J ends were trimmed by 1 base and 0 bases, with 13 bases remaining between them. The CDR3 length is 17 residues. The germline CDR1 and CDR2 sequences are MGHRA and YSYEKL.

The V and J genes are TRBV6-1 and TRBJ1-2, with 9 bases lining up with TRBD1. With 4 bases clipped from V and 4 bases from J, the junction kept 4 bases outside the gene matches. The CDR3 is made up of 14 amino acids. Germline lookup yields CDR1 MNHNS and CDR2 SASEGT. The DNA for the CDR3 is TGTGCCAGCAGTGGGACAGGGGCGGGCTATGGCTACACCTTC. Translating it yields CASSGTGAGYGYTF.

This clone was counted between two and nine times. The CDR3 nucleotides read TGTGCCAGCAGTCGAAGCCGGGGACAGGGGGCAGATACGCAGTATTTT. It encodes CASSRSRGQGADTQYF. This chain links TRBV27 with TRBJ2-3; 11 bases align to TRBD1. The germline gives CDR1 MNHEY, CDR2 SMNVEV (reference sequence). The CDR3 is 16 amino acids. Trimming at V came to 5 bases and at J to 4 bases, leaving 8 bases not matched to a gene.

The V gene is TRBV12-5, the J gene TRBJ2-7; 10 nucleotides line up with TRBD1. This CDR3 is built from 16 residues. Germline CDR1 reads LGHNT; CDR2 reads FRNRAP. Losses at the gene ends were 2 bases for V and 0 bases for J; bases not matched to a gene: 4. The CDR3, as DNA: TGTGCTAGTGGTTTGTGGGGACAGGGGTCCTCCTACGAGCAGTACTTC. It translates to CASGLWGQGSSYEQYF.

V usage is TRBV28 and J usage is TRBJ1-5; no definite D call. The V end was cut by 2 bases, the J end by 2 bases, with 13 bases between. Germline V CDR1 and CDR2: MDHEN, SYDVKM. The CDR3 contains 16 residues. CDR3 in amino acids: CASSLRGSGRNQPQHF. CDR3 DNA sequence: TGTGCCAGCAGTTTACGGGGTAGTGGGCGCAATCAGCCCCAGCATTTT. Full variable domain (rest looked up from reference TRBV28 and TRBJ1-5): DVKVTQSSRYLVKRTGEKVFLECVQDMDHENMFWYRQDPGLGLRLIYFSYDVKMKEKGDIPEGYSVSREKKERFSLILESASTNQTSMYLCASSLRGSGRNQPQHFGDGTRLSIL.

The J gene is TRBJ2-1, the V gene TRBV13; 9 nucleotides match TRBD2. The CDR3 extends over 16 amino acids. Germline trimming cut 0 bases from V and 3 bases from J; bases unmatched to any gene: 3. Germline V gene data show CDR1 as PRHDT and CDR2 as FYEKMQ (reference sequence). The CDR3 nucleotides read TGTGCCAGCAGCTTAGGCCTAGCGGGGCACTACAATGAGCAGTTCTTC. Translation gives CASSLGLAGHYNEQFF.

The chain links TRBV27 to TRBJ2-5; D ambiguous. The end of the DNA fits TRBJ2-7 better, so the J call may be wrong. Germline V gives CDR1 MNHEY, CDR2 SMNVEV (reference sequence). This CDR3 has 15 residues. The CDR3 DNA is TGTGCCAGCAGTTGGGCCCGCGAGAGCTCCTACGAGCAGTACTTC. It yields the protein CASSWARESSYEQYF.

This CDR3 reads CASSPGTGFDEQYF. The CDR3 nucleotides read TGTGCCAGCAGCCCCGGGACAGGGTTCGACGAGCAGTACTTC. This chain links TRBV7-3 with TRBJ2-7; 9 nucleotides line up with TRBD1. Trimming at V came to 5 bases and at J to 5 bases, leaving 7 bases not matched to a gene. Looked up from germline, CDR1 is SGHTA and CDR2 is FQGTGA. This CDR3 is 14 amino acids long.

The chain joins TRBV14 to TRBJ2-5; no clear D. The germline V gene encodes CDR1 SGHDN and CDR2 FVKESK. The CDR3 spans 14 residues. V was clipped by 2 bases and J by 4 bases, with 11 bases between them. CDR3 nucleotides: TGTGCCAGCAGCCAAAGGCAGGTCCTAGAGACCCAGTACTTC. Translated, it gives CASSQRQVLETQYF.

The rearrangement links TRBV7-9 to TRBJ1-3, with 8 bases aligning to TRBD1. With 1 base clipped from V and 3 bases from J, the junction kept 2 bases outside the gene matches. The CDR3 contains 15 residues. CDR1 and CDR2 from the germline V gene are SEHNR and FQNEAQ (reference sequence). CDR3 coding DNA: TGTGCCAGCAGCTTAGGGGGACAGGATGGAAACACCATATATTTT. Translation gives CASSLGGQDGNTIYF.

Worth noting for this clone: Germline and junction disagree at one end, which may indicate a read error. The chain combines TRBV19 with TRBJ2-4; 7 bases fit TRBD1. Germline V lookup: CDR1 LNHDA, CDR2 SQIVND (reference sequence). The CDR3 consists of 14 residues. CDR3 in amino acids: CASSTGTAENIQYF. CDR3 nucleotides: TGTGCCAGTAGTACTGGGACAGCCGAAAACATTCAGTACTTC.

This clone was seen just once. The rearrangement links TRBV2 to TRBJ2-3; D perhaps matches TRBD1 (5 bases). V lost 4 bases and J 9 bases, leaving 17 bases between the germline ends. Germline values: CDR1 SNHLY, CDR2 FYNNEI. The CDR3 runs to 14 residues. DNA for the CDR3: TGTGCCAGCAGTGGATCCCAGGGAATGCGGACGCAGTATTTT. As protein: CASSGSQGMRTQYF.

This chain uses TRBV19 with TRBJ2-5; perhaps TRBD1 as D (7 bases). The germline V and J ends were trimmed by 1 base and 5 bases, with 11 bases remaining between them. The CDR3 totals 14 residues. Per the germline V gene, CDR1 is LNHDA and CDR2 is SQIVND (reference sequence). The CDR3 loop reads CASSIGQGGETQYF. Written as DNA, the CDR3 is TGTGCCAGTAGTATAGGGCAGGGGGGCGAGACCCAGTACTTC.

This chain connects TRBV28 to TRBJ2-1; TRBD1 aligns across 10 bases. There are 13 residues in the CDR3. The junction had 6 bases not matched to a gene; V was cut back by 6 bases and J by 10 bases. Germline V gene sequence: CDR1 MDHEN, CDR2 SYDVKM. As DNA, the CDR3 is TGTGCCAGCAGGACAGGGGGCGCGGGCGAGCAGTTCTTC. It specifies CASRTGGAGEQFF.

The rearrangement links TRBV9 to TRBJ2-7; 11 bases are a match to TRBD2. There are 17 residues in the CDR3. J gave up 5 bases and V 0 bases, and 10 bases lay outside the gene matches. Germline assignment: CDR1 SGDLS and CDR2 YYNGEE. DNA of the CDR3: TGTGCCAGCAGCGTAGGATTAGCGGGAGGGCCGATCCACGAGCAGTACTTC. Protein: CASSVGLAGGPIHEQYF.

The chain uses TRBV19 and TRBJ2-1; the D gene is possibly TRBD2 (6 bases). Deletions cut 0 bases from V and 3 bases from J, with 12 bases between. From germline, CDR1 is LNHDA and CDR2 SQIVND (reference sequence). The CDR3 is made up of 16 amino acids. This CDR3 is CASSIEGLANYNEQFF. The CDR3 DNA is TGTGCCAGTAGTATAGAAGGGCTAGCGAACTACAATGAGCAGTTCTTC. The whole variable domain, remainder taken from reference TRBV19 and TRBJ2-1, is DGGITQSPKYLFRKEGQNVTLSCEQNLNHDAMYWYRQDPGQGLRLIYYSQIVNDFQKGDIAEGYSVSREKKESFPLTVTSAQKNPTAFYLCASSIEGLANYNEQFFGPGTRLTVL.

The gene calls are TRBV7-9 and TRBJ2-7, with a tentative D call TRBD1 (6 bases). V was pared by 0 bases and J by 4 bases, with 16 bases between. The CDR3 runs to 16 residues. CDR1 SEHNR and CDR2 FQNEAQ come from the germline V gene (reference sequence). CDR3: CASSLARGIGGYEQYF. As DNA, the CDR3 is TGTGCCAGCAGCTTAGCGCGAGGTATAGGGGGATACGAGCAGTACTTC.

The V gene is TRBV28, the J gene TRBJ1-4, with TRBD1 matching over 9 bases. Germline V gene sequence: CDR1 MDHEN, CDR2 SYDVKM. The CDR3 contains 15 residues. J was trimmed by 7 bases and V by 2 bases; bases with no gene match: 5. CDR3 residues: CASSLGDRVSEKLFF. CDR3 nucleotide sequence: TGTGCCAGCAGTTTAGGGGACAGGGTTAGTGAAAAACTGTTTTTT.

The chain links TRBV27 to TRBJ2-2; 10 bases are a match to TRBD2. Germline CDR1 and CDR2: MNHEY and SMNVEV (reference sequence). The CDR3 runs to 16 residues. The V segment lost 5 bases and the J segment 4 bases; nucleotides outside the gene matches: 7. The CDR3 DNA sequence: TGTGCCAGCAGTAAAGCGGGAGGGGCGTTCACCGGGGAGCTGTTTTTT. This codes for CASSKAGGAFTGELFF.

V is TRBV29-1 and J is TRBJ2-1, with a possible D match to TRBD1 (7 bases). Germline lookup yields CDR1 SQVTM and CDR2 ANQGSEA. Trimming removed 7 bases from V and 0 bases from J, with 25 bases in between. CDR3 size: 18 residues. The CDR3 DNA follows: TGCAGCGCCCCCTCGGGCGGGACAGATTGGGGCTCCTACAATGAGCAGTTCTTC. Translated, it gives CSAPSGGTDWGSYNEQFF.

This sequence joins TRBV19 and TRBJ1-1; D is unclear. CDR3 length: 12 amino acids. V shed 5 bases and J shed 5 bases, with 9 bases lying between them. The V gene's germline CDR1 is LNHDA and CDR2 SQIVND (reference sequence). CDR3 loop: CASSYQLTEAFF. CDR3 sequence (DNA): TGTGCCAGTAGTTACCAGTTAACTGAAGCTTTCTTT.